This TCR beta chain came from a study of cytomegalovirus exposure and HLA in healthy donors. Findings and limits, study-wide: A list of around 150 TCR beta chains associated with cytomegalovirus was given. Later analysis suggested links between common viral pathogens and several top significant clusters.

Germline V gene lookup returns CDR1 KGHSH and CDR2 LQKENI. This CDR3 spans 14 amino acids. V gave up 5 bases and J gave up 10 bases; unmatched junction bases: 7. Note on this clone: Its target is unknown.

PCR involved 60 Vbeta and 13 Jbeta primers. Profiling relied on immunoSEQ multiplex PCR, and the TCRdb table lists in-frame clones only, not all of them. The table lists roughly 120,000 clones, almost 85% of them singletons. The receptor's source is a woman aged 18 to 35 in good health and CMV-seronegative. The chain joins TRBV18 to TRBJ1-6; 8 bases are shared with TRBD1. Sample: PBMCs. The CDR3 DNA sequence: TGTGCCAGCTCAAGCGGACAGGGTGTATCACCCCTCCACTTT. This sequence encodes CASSSGQGVSPLHF.